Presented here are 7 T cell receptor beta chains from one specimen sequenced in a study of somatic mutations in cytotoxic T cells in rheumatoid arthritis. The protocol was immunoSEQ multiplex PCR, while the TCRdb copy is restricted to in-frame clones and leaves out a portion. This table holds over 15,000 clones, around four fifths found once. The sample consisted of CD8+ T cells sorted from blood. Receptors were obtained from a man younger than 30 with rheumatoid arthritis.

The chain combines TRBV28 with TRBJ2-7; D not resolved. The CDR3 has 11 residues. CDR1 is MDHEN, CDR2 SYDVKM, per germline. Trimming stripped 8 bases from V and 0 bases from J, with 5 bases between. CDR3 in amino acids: CASGSSYEQYF. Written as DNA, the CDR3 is TGTGCCAGCGGTAGCTCCTACGAGCAGTACTTC.

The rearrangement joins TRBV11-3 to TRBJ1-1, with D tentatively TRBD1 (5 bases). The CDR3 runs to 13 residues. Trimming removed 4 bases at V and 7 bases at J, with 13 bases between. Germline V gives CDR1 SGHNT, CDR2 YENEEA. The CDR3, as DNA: TGTGCCAGCAGCTCCAGGGCTGAGGGTGAAGCTTTCTTT. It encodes CASSSRAEGEAFF.

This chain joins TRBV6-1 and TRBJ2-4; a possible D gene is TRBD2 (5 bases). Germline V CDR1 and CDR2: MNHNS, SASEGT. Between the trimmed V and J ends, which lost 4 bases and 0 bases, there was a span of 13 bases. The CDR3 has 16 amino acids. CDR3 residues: CASSALASIAKNIQYF. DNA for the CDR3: TGTGCCAGCAGTGCTCTAGCATCGATAGCCAAAAACATTCAGTACTTC.

CDR3 residues: CASSTRPGGGQGNTEAFF. CDR3 DNA sequence: TGTGCCAGCAGCACCCGACCCGGAGGGGGGCAGGGGAACACTGAAGCTTTCTTT. The chain couples TRBV9 to TRBJ1-1; D perhaps matches TRBD1 (6 bases). The germline gives CDR1 SGDLS, CDR2 YYNGEE. The V gene lost 4 bases and the J gene lost 1 base, with 23 bases spanning the gap. CDR3 length: 18 amino acids.

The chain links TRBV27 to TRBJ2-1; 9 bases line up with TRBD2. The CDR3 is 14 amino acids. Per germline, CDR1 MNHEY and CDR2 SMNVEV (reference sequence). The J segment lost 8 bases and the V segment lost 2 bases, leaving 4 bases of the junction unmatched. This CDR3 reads CASSLGSGGYEQFF. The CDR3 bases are TGTGCCAGCAGTTTAGGTAGCGGGGGCTATGAGCAGTTCTTC.

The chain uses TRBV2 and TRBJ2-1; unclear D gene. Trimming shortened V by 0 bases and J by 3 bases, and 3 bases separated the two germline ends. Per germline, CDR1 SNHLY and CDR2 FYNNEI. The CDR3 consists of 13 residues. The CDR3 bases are TGTGCCAGCAGTGAAGCAGTCTACAATGAGCAGTTCTTC. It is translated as CASSEAVYNEQFF.

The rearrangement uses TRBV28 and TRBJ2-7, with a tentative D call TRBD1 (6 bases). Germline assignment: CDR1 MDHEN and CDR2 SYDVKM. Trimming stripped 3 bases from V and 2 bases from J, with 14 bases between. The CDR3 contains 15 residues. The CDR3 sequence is CASSFRGPLPYEQYF. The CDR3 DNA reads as TGTGCCAGCAGTTTCAGGGGACCTTTGCCCTACGAGCAGTACTTC.